This T cell receptor (beta chain) derives from a study of T cells in narcolepsy (dated 2018 in TCRdb). With respect to the entire study: The study enrolled patients with narcolepsy type 1 or type 2 (NT1, NT2) together with healthy control donors. To look for autoreactive T cells in narcolepsy patients that target self-antigens of hypocretin neurons (hypocretin, TRIB2), the study used TCR Vbeta sequencing to follow clonotypes in blood and CSF.

At the junction V is shortened by 5 bases and J by 3 bases; bases outside the gene matches: 6. Per the germline V gene, MGHDK is the CDR1 and SYGVNS is the CDR2. The CDR3 starts with the cysteine, ends with the phenylalanine, and has 15 residues. Only the CDR3 part of the read is kept: 45 bases, read in frame from the first base. With respect to this clone: Its antigen is still unknown. Within one base of it there is no much larger clone, and no base qualities were kept.

Library method: the immunoSEQ multiplex PCR assay. TCRdb limited this immuneACCESS table to in-frame rearrangements with V and J called. A share of clones is missing; checked studies link under half to unresolved V genes, and the rest is unexplained. In this sample the table shows around 30,000 clones, around 83% of which occur a single time. In total, the top ten clones hold less than 3% of the sample. The full study reports these points: According to the report, autoreactive clonotypes were detected serially in the blood of the same patients and of different patients, but not in healthy controls. HCRT-specific and TRIB2-specific autoreactive clonotypes were highlighted in plots that compared CD4+ T cell clonotypes in CSF versus blood from the same patient. No sequences matching autoreactive T cell clones were contained in some blood memory CD4+ repertoires from patients and controls. Numbers of sequenced blood memory CD4+ clonotypes were comparable, averaging around 42,000 in patients and about 33,000 in controls.

For TCR Vbeta sequencing, memory CD4+ T cells were sorted ex vivo from the peripheral blood of both healthy controls and narcolepsy patients. The chain couples TRBV25-1 to TRBJ2-7, with TRBD1 matching 11 junction bases. The sample consisted of CD45RA- memory CD4+ T cells from PBMCs. This sample's cell subset or site label indicates: memory T cells sorted ex vivo from peripheral blood. The source of this sequence is a human donor with narcolepsy. The nucleotide sequence reads TGTGCCAGCAGTTTCTCCGGGACAGGGGGCTACGAGCAGTACTTC. This yields the protein CASSFSGTGGYEQYF.